Given below is one T cell receptor (beta chain) in context. Its specific antigen is unknown. No per-base quality is available; no much larger clone lies one base away. This specimen belongs to a study of cytomegalovirus exposure and HLA in healthy donors (dated by TCRdb to the late 2010s). Looking at the study overall: An earlier analysis of roughly 610 of the donors reported 250 to 300 Gb of sequence data and 95 million to 130 million unique TCR beta sequences obtained from about 200 million T cells. Using immunosequencing, the study profiled T cell repertoires from 666 subjects and related those repertoires to cytomegalovirus serostatus. Every repertoire in the discovery cohort had been generated on one and the same sequencing platform. To predict cytomegalovirus infection status, the study brought together high-throughput TCR immunosequencing, statistical association of individual TCRs with disease status, and machine learning. A few DR-DQ haplotypes were treated as single units for association and clustering because of strong linkage in the cohort. The aim of the study was to test whether cataloging public T cell receptors could identify signatures of past pathogen exposure. In the later analysis, no new phenotypic data were used to find candidate immune exposures; instead, reliance was placed on TCR beta sequences and their occurrence across donors. Among around 400 genotyped donors of the cohort, an average of roughly 230,000 unique TCR beta nucleotide sequences was sequenced per donor, of which about 19% were non-productive. In addition to the first cohort of hundreds of subjects, a separate validation cohort of 120 different subjects was used. Of the roughly 400 genotyped donors, over 65% fell in the genetic ancestry cluster associated with self-reported Caucasian donors. Typing coverage varied by locus: roughly 629-630 donors for A, B, C, DRB1 and DQB1; approximately 560 for DQA1; more than 600 for DPA1; 400 to 480 for DPB1. Roughly 300 gigabases of sequencing data and 70 million to 85 million unique TCR sequences were included in an early release covering about 700 HLA-typed donors. In an earlier analysis of 500 to 650 of the donors, high-throughput TCR beta sequencing was used to judge whether each TCR beta V gene segment behaved as functional or pseudogenic. A later analysis re-analyzed previously published TCR beta repertoires from several hundred donors and added high-resolution HLA genotyping to study TCR occurrence patterns. HLA typing included class I and class II loci at four-digit resolution. Genome-wide SNP genotypes for about 65% of the roughly 670 donors were used in a later genetic analysis, which treated that subset as a discovery cohort. Alongside the repertoire data, information on donor age, sex, ethnicity and CMV serostatus was compiled. The investigation overall reported the following: An earlier analysis of approximately 570 of the donors showed that most TCR beta V segments appeared in productive rearrangements either about 87% or about 30% of the time, which broadly matched IMGT annotations. In a later analysis, HLA-associated TCR beta chains showed more clonal expansion and lower generation probabilities than non-associated chains that were equally common. It was suggested by the authors that the approach could potentially be generalized to other disease states and immunological phenotypes. Sequencing depth was assumed to be roughly uniform across donors in the presence/absence analyses, though that assumption may not hold. This cohort had only TCR beta chains sequenced, and the lack of alpha or paired-chain data limited which features could be detected. A later analysis associated 16,951 TCR beta sequences with specific HLA alleles at a false discovery rate of 0.05. A further reported finding was that TCR beta sequences accurately predicted the HLA-A and HLA-B alleles for most subjects in the first cohort. Compared with the approximately 670-donor mean, donors in an Asian-associated ancestry cluster had fewer N-insertions in productive TCRs, according to a later genetic analysis. The 87-base-pair reads could not distinguish some IMGT-functional V segments, including TRBV6-2 and TRBV6-3, so those segments were excluded. A cluster of highly shared sequence variants was judged likely to be a technical artifact of the sequencing pipeline. According to a later analysis, TCR association rates differed among HLA loci, with DRB1 alleles showing the most associated TCRs and HLA-C alleles showing the fewest. Three of the identified cytomegalovirus-associated TCR beta chains were confirmed in vitro to be specific for cytomegalovirus antigens. In the study, some 180 TCR beta chains were listed as associated with cytomegalovirus. Immune exposure information for the cohort was limited to CMV serostatus. In a later analysis, most CMV-associated TCR beta chains were found to appear HLA-restricted, with HLA associations seemingly driven largely by CMV exposure. When HLA alleles, especially DR and DQ, strongly co-occurred, attributing TCR associations to individual alleles was difficult. V-gene and J-gene trimming of TCR beta chains was associated with a missense DCLRE1C variant in a later genetic analysis, and the association was replicated in an independent cohort. Linkage disequilibrium might explain the correlated functional status among segregating V segments, but an unknown experimental factor could not be excluded. The classifier was reported to diagnose cytomegalovirus status with high specificity and sensitivity in both the original cohort and the validation cohort. Because some donors lacked HLA typing at each locus, the association tests relied only on the typed subset. In a later analysis, several top co-occurrence clusters were reported to appear linked to parvovirus B19, influenza, CMV and Epstein-Barr virus. While some public TCRs were present in many individuals, most TCR sequences turned up only very rarely across donors. Fewer than 20 rarely observed V segments, including chromosome 9 orphons, were excluded from the earlier analysis of approximately 500 of the donors because counts were too low.

The cohort was made up of roughly 670 healthy bone marrow donors. At the time of sampling, every cohort member was nominally healthy, though immune exposures that went unrecorded were likely present. The donor was CMV seronegative and was included in the group of 352 seronegative cohort members. A peripheral blood sample was provided by each donor, and peripheral blood mononuclear cells were used for TCR beta sequencing. Genomic DNA extraction from the blood cell samples was performed with the Qiagen DNeasy Blood Extraction Kit. The germline V gene (reference sequence) provides CDR1 SEHNR and CDR2 FQNEAQ. There are 15 amino acids in the CDR3, from cysteine to phenylalanine inclusive. Only CDR3 DNA remains: 45 bases, in frame from the first base. V lost 5 bases and J lost 0 bases, and the count of bases not matched to a germline gene is 6. Libraries were made using the immunoSEQ multiplex PCR assay. The multiplex PCR relied on a mix of 60 forward primers for TCR Vbeta segments and 13 reverse primers for TCR Jbeta segments. The CDR3 region of rearranged TCR beta genes was amplified from genomic DNA by a multiplex PCR assay. The amplified TCR beta libraries were sequenced on the Illumina HiSeq System as 87-base-pair reads. As for the authors' bioinformatics: In a later analysis, tens of millions of unique TCR beta chains were counted across the 500 to 700 repertoires, and some 10 million of these chains were shared by at least two donors. Raw reads were error-corrected and collapsed into unique sequences by a nearest-neighbor algorithm in which closely related sequences were merged to remove PCR and sequencing errors. CDR3 sequences were aligned to IMGT reference sequences to assign V, D and J gene segments. For a sequence to be retained, at least a six-nucleotide match to both a V gene segment and a J gene segment was required. Rearrangements were classified as productive when the CDR3 lacked stop codons and remained in frame with V and J, and all other rearrangements were classified as non-productive. CDR3 was defined according to IMGT convention as the region running from the second conserved V-encoded cysteine to the conserved J-encoded phenylalanine. Sequences without an unambiguous match to a single V gene segment were excluded from the earlier analysis of several hundred of the donors. An earlier analysis of about 590 of the donors classified V segments as functional when productive rearrangements were above 56.7% and as segregating when the standard deviation between donors was above 5%. A statistical classification framework was built for diagnosing cytomegalovirus status from the catalog of TCR beta chain sequences. In a later analysis, V and J genes were assigned by comparing TCR nucleotide sequences against IMGT/GENE-DB human TR gene sequences. Using the TCRdist pipeline, a later analysis assigned CDR3 sequences along with most-parsimonious VDJ recombination scenarios. In a later analysis, each TCR beta chain was defined by its CDR3 amino acid sequence together with its V-gene family, and reads lacking a unique V-gene family were excluded. To address suspected cross-contamination and a sequencing artifact, a later analysis removed a few hundred highly shared, low-generation-probability nucleotide sequences. In a later analysis, a clonal expansion index was calculated for each public chain from normalized within-repertoire ranks of inferred template counts. In a later analysis, generation probabilities were computed with a VDJ recombination model fitted to out-of-frame rearrangements, and the resulting probabilities were checked against IGoR. Hypergeometric tests were used in a later analysis to score TCR-TCR, TCR-HLA and TCR-CMV co-occurrence, with a repertoire-size bias correction applied to the TCR pairs. False discovery rates were estimated in a later analysis by permuting HLA or CMV assignments 20 times. A later analysis grouped co-occurring TCRs with DBSCAN, adding TCRdist sequence similarity when clustering within HLA-allele-positive subsets. Co-occurrence clustering excluded repertoires with fewer than 30,000 or more than 120,000 public chains, plus five with anomalous nucleotide sharing. As stored in TCRdb, this immuneACCESS dataset retains in-frame rearrangements with V and J assigned. A fraction of the clones does not appear; measured against another copy, unresolved V genes explain less than half of the discrepancy, and the remainder lacks a known reason. Clonal size and the V and J genes are those of that table, whereas D and trimming came from the DNA. Recorded for this sample are over 150,000 clones; roughly 85% of them occurred a single time. The top ten clones comprise approximately 2.3% of the sample.

The rearrangement joined TRBV7-9 to TRBJ2-7, and 8 bases in between align with TRBD1. This sequence originates from a middle-aged man in good health and CMV-seronegative. The sequenced sample was PBMCs. The base sequence is TGTGCCAGCAGCCAAAGACAGGGGAGCTCCTACGAGCAGTACTTC. Its amino acids are CASSQRQGSSYEQYF.